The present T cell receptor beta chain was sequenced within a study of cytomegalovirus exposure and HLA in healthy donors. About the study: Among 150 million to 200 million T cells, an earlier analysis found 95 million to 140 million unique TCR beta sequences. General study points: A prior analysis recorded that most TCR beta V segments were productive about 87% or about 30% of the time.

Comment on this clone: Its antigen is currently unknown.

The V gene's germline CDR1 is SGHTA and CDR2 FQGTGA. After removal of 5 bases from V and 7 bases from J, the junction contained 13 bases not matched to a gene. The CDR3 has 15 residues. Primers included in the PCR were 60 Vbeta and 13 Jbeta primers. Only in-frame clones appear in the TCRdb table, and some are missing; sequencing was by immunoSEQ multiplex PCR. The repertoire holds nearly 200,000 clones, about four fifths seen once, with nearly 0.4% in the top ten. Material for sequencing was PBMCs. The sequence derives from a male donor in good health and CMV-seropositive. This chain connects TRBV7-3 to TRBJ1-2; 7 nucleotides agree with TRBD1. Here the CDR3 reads CASSPGTVNIFGYTF. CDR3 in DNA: TGTGCCAGCAGCCCAGGGACAGTAAATATCTTTGGCTACACCTTC.